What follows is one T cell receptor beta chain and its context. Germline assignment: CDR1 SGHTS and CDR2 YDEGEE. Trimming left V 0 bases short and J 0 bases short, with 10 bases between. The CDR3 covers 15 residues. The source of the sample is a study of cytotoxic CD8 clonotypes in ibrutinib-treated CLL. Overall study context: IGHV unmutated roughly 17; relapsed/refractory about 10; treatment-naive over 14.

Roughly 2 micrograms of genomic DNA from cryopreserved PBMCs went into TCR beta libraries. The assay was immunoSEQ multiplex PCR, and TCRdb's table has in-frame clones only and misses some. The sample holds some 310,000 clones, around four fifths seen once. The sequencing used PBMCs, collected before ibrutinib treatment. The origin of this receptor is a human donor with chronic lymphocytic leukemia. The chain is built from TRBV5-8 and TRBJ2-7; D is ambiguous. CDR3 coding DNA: TGTGCCAGCAGCTTGGCTGGCCCGACCTCCTACGAGCAGTACTTC. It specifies CASSLAGPTSYEQYF.